This passage covers 21 T cell receptor beta chains from one sample sequenced in a study of blood T cell repertoires in COVID-19. Clones were sequenced by immunoSEQ multiplex PCR, and TCRdb holds only the in-frame ones, with some missing. Of about 200,000 clones listed, around 89% are singletons. Input material: peripheral blood. The receptors were gathered from a human donor in a cohort sampled during active COVID-19.

CDR3 DNA sequence: TGTGCCAGCAGTTACTCGAACAGGGGGCTGGATGAGCAGTTCTTC. The encoded protein is CASSYSNRGLDEQFF. The chain employs TRBV6-5 and TRBJ2-1, with TRBD1 identical over 9 bases. The CDR3 is made up of 15 amino acids. Germline values: CDR1 MNHEY, CDR2 SVGAGI. The V segment lost 0 bases and the J segment 8 bases; nucleotides outside the gene matches: 5.

The J gene is TRBJ1-1, the V gene TRBV18; tentatively, D is TRBD1 (5 bases). The CDR3 is made up of 15 amino acids. Trimming stripped 2 bases from V and 0 bases from J, with 10 bases between. From germline, CDR1 is KGHSH and CDR2 LQKENI. CDR3 nucleotide sequence: TGTGCCAGCTCACCAAGGAGGGGATTGAACACTGAAGCTTTCTTT. Translated: CASSPRRGLNTEAFF.

V gene TRBV6-2 or TRBV6-3 combines with J gene TRBJ1-2, with 7 bases fitting TRBD1. The CDR3 loop spans 14 amino acids. With V trimmed by 3 bases and J by 3 bases, 4 bases remained unmatched. CDR1 MNHEY and CDR2 SVGEGT come from the germline V gene. CDR3 coding DNA: TGTGCCAGCAGTTATTTCGGGACAGACTATGGCTACACCTTC. Protein product: CASSYFGTDYGYTF.

The V gene is TRBV4-3, the J gene TRBJ1-6, with 9 bases identical to TRBD1. This CDR3 has 16 residues. V dropped 0 bases and J dropped 9; count of bases not matched to a gene: 6. Per the germline V gene, CDR1 is LGHNA and CDR2 is YSLEER. Here the CDR3 DNA reads TGCGCCAGCAGCCAAGATCGTACAGGGGGCGCTTCACCCCTCCACTTT. It codes for CASSQDRTGGASPLHF.

This chain uses TRBV29-1 with TRBJ1-4; 8 bases align to TRBD1. Germline values: CDR1 SQVTM, CDR2 ANQGSEA. This CDR3 has 16 amino acids. With V trimmed by 7 bases and J by 1 base, 11 bases remained unmatched. This chain's CDR3 is CSGDETGDLTNEKLFF. CDR3 DNA: TGCAGCGGAGACGAGACAGGGGACCTAACTAATGAAAAACTGTTTTTT.

This chain links TRBV19 with TRBJ1-4, with D maybe TRBD1 (5 bases). CDR3 size: 17 residues. CDR1 LNHDA and CDR2 SQIVND come from the germline V gene (reference sequence). V lost 1 base to trimming and J lost 2 bases, with 14 bases between them. The CDR3, as DNA: TGTGCCAGTAGTATAGGGAGGGACGCCGATACTAATGAAAAACTGTTTTTT. Residues: CASSIGRDADTNEKLFF.

The chain links TRBV28 to TRBJ1-2; D is perhaps TRBD1 (6 bases). Germline V lookup: CDR1 MDHEN, CDR2 SYDVKM. Trimming cost V 2 bases and J 2 bases, with 9 bases left between them. The CDR3 contains 14 residues. The CDR3 nucleotides read TGTGCCAGCAGTTTAGGGACAAAAAACTATGGCTACACCTTC. It is translated as CASSLGTKNYGYTF.

This clone was recorded a few times. The CDR3, as DNA: TGTGCCAGTAGTTTCAGATCGGGAAACACCATATATTTT. It codes for CASSFRSGNTIYF. The gene calls are TRBV19 and TRBJ1-3; D gene unclear. V lost 5 bases and J lost 4, with 9 bases in between. This CDR3 is built from 13 residues. Germline lookup yields CDR1 LNHDA and CDR2 SQIVND (reference sequence).

The chain employs TRBV7-9 and TRBJ2-7; 7 nucleotides agree with TRBD1. The J segment lost 1 base and the V segment lost 4 bases, leaving 7 bases of the junction unmatched. Germline loops: CDR1 SEHNR, CDR2 FQNEAQ (reference sequence). The length of the CDR3 is 15 residues. The CDR3 nucleotides read TGTGCCAGCAGCTCCACAGGGGTGGGATCCTACGAGCAGTACTTC. Its translation is CASSSTGVGSYEQYF.

The chain couples TRBV5-1 to TRBJ1-1; maybe TRBD1 (6 bases). The CDR3 covers 13 residues. The V end lost 5 bases, the J end lost 7 bases, and 15 bases lay between the germline ends. Germline V gene lookup returns CDR1 SGHRS and CDR2 YFSETQ. The CDR3 DNA sequence: TGCGCCAGCAGATTTCCAGGGGCCGATGAAGCTTTCTTT. Translating gives CASRFPGADEAFF.

This rearrangement joins TRBV3-1 (or the pseudogene TRBV3-2) to TRBJ1-5; maybe TRBD1 (6 bases). Trimming removed 6 bases at V and 4 bases at J, with 16 bases between. This CDR3 has 15 residues. CDR1 LGHDT and CDR2 YNNKEL come from the germline V gene (reference sequence). CDR3 coding DNA: TGTGCCAGCAGTCTCCTCCGGGACAAAAATCAGCCCCAGCATTTT. Translation gives CASSLLRDKNQPQHF.

The sample holds a few counts of this clone. The genes are TRBV28 and TRBJ2-1; 14 positions agree with TRBD2. After removal of 4 bases from V and 10 bases from J, the junction contained 6 bases not matched to a gene. Germline CDR1 MDHEN, CDR2 SYDVKM. This CDR3 has 15 amino acids. In nucleotides, the CDR3 is TGTGCCAGCAGTTGGTCGGGACTAGCGGGAGCCGAGCAGTTCTTC. Translation gives CASSWSGLAGAEQFF. Using reference TRBV28 and TRBJ2-1 for the parts outside the CDR3, the full variable domain is DVKVTQSSRYLVKRTGEKVFLECVQDMDHENMFWYRQDPGLGLRLIYFSYDVKMKEKGDIPEGYSVSREKKERFSLILESASTNQTSMYLCASSWSGLAGAEQFFGPGTRLTVL.

The chain recombines TRBV24-1 with TRBJ2-3, with no clear D. This CDR3 is built from 16 residues. Germline values: CDR1 KGHDR, CDR2 SFDVKD. Trimming stripped 5 bases from V and 4 bases from J, with 18 bases between. The CDR3 sequence: CATSGGKKALADTQYF. The CDR3, as DNA: TGTGCCACCAGTGGCGGAAAGAAGGCCTTGGCAGATACGCAGTATTTT.

This clone has just a few counts. This chain's CDR3 is CASSVGQGDSPLHF. The CDR3 region has the DNA TGTGCCAGCAGCGTCGGACAGGGGGATTCACCCCTCCACTTT. The J gene is TRBJ1-6, the V gene TRBV9, with 10 bases aligning to TRBD1. The CDR3 loop spans 14 amino acids. Germline assignment: CDR1 SGDLS and CDR2 YYNGEE. V lost 2 bases and J lost 8; bases outside the gene matches: 1.

This clone was recorded once. The V call is TRBV7-9, the J call TRBJ2-7, with D perhaps TRBD2 (6 bases). This CDR3 region has 18 residues. Germline V gene lookup returns CDR1 SEHNR and CDR2 FQNEAQ (reference sequence). V was pared by 5 bases and J by 1 base, with 24 bases between. The chain's CDR3 is CASSPARPSGVGSYEQYF. The CDR3 DNA follows: TGTGCCAGCAGCCCAGCTCGTCCGTCGGGGGTAGGGTCCTACGAGCAGTACTTC.

The gene calls are TRBV27 and TRBJ2-3; 8 bases are shared with TRBD2. Germline lookup yields CDR1 MNHEY and CDR2 SMNVEV (reference sequence). The CDR3 is 20 amino acids. V dropped 6 bases and J dropped 3; count of bases not matched to a gene: 23. CDR3 residues: CASSLRGVVIKSGETDTQYF. The CDR3 DNA sequence: TGTGCCAGCAGCCTGCGGGGGGTGGTCATCAAAAGTGGTGAAACAGATACGCAGTATTTT.

This chain links TRBV6-5 with TRBJ1-1; 8 bases line up with TRBD1. Unmatched junction bases numbered 5, after V lost 7 bases and J lost 1 base. Germline CDR1 and CDR2: MNHEY and SVGAGI. CDR3 size: 14 residues. Written as DNA, the CDR3 is TGTGCCAGCAAATCCGGGACAGGGAACACTGAAGCTTTCTTT. It yields the protein CASKSGTGNTEAFF.

This chain joins TRBV7-6 and TRBJ2-1, with D possibly being TRBD2 (6 bases). The CDR3 extends over 15 amino acids. CDR1 and CDR2 (germline): SGHVS, FNYEAQ. V shed 5 bases and J shed 3 bases, with 14 bases lying between them. The CDR3 DNA sequence: TGTGCCAGCAGCCCCTCTGGCGGGAACTACAATGAGCAGTTCTTC. Translation: CASSPSGGNYNEQFF.

The V gene is TRBV15, the J gene TRBJ2-2, with D maybe TRBD2 (6 bases). V gave up 1 base and J gave up 0 bases, with 15 bases separating them. This CDR3 region has 18 residues. Germline V gene sequence: CDR1 LNHNV, CDR2 YYDKDF (reference sequence). The CDR3, as DNA: TGTGCCACCAGCAGAGGTCGGTTAGTAGCGGCGAACACCGGGGAGCTGTTTTTT. Its translation: CATSRGRLVAANTGELFF.

This clone was recorded only once. The chain employs TRBV11-2 and TRBJ2-7, with a tentative D call TRBD1 (6 bases). Germline V gene data show CDR1 as SGHAT and CDR2 as FQNNGV. The CDR3 runs to 16 residues. With 5 bases removed from V and 0 bases from J, the gap between germline ends came to 17 bases. As DNA, the CDR3 is TGTGCCAGCAGCACCGGACAGTTTATGATCTCCTACGAGCAGTACTTC. Amino acid sequence: CASSTGQFMISYEQYF.

The gene calls are TRBV4-1 and TRBJ2-5; tentative D call: TRBD2 (6 bases). The CDR3 length is 14 residues. Trimming cost V 2 bases and J 6 bases, with 13 bases left between them. The germline V gene has CDR1 MGHRA and CDR2 YSYEKL. CDR3 DNA: TGCGCCAGCAGCCAACCTCTAGCGAGGAAGACCCAGTACTTC. It specifies CASSQPLARKTQYF.